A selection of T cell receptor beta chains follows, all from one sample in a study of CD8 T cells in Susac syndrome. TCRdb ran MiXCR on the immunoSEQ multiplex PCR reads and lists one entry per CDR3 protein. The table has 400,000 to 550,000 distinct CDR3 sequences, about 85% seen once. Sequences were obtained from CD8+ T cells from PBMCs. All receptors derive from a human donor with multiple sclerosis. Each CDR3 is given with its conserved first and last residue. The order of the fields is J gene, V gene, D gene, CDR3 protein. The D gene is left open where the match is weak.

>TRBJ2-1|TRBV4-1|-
CASSPNPGDNEQFF
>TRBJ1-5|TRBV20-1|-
CSAGQPYSNQPQHF
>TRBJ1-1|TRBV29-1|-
CSVVGGEAFF
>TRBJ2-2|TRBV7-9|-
CASSSHADNANTGELFF
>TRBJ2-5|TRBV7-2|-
CASSYGFQTKETQYF
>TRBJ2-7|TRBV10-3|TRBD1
CAIRGQGLGHEQYF
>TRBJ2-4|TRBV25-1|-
CAIHRWEQPKSQAKNIQYF
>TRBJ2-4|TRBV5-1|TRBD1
CASSSKDRDMDWGDPTKNIQYF
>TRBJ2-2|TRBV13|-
CASSLGREGTGELFF
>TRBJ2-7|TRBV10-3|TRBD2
CATREGAYEQYF
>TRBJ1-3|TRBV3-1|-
CASSQDRWTGDTIYF
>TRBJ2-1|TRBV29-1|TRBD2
CSATGLADFDEQFF
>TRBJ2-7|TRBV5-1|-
CASSDLTVTSYEQYF
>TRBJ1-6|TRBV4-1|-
CASSQGRGSPLHF
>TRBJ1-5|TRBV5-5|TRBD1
CASSLGDRASLSDQPQHF
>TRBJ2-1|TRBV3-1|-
CASSLSSESSSDEQFF
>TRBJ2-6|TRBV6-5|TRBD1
CASSYSTTGLPSGANVLTF
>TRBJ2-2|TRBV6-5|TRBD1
CASSWDRGTGELFF
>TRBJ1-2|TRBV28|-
CASSLFRLDGYTF
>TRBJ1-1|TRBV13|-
CASSLEEGLSTEAFF
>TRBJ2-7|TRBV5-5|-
CASSTEGVSEQYF
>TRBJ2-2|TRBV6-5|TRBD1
CASSFDRDTGELFF